This TCR beta chain is drawn from a study of blood T cell repertoires in COVID-19. Study context: Samples representing acute and convalescent COVID-19 were sourced from the United States, Italy and Spain.

Here immunoSEQ multiplex PCR was the method, and the copy in TCRdb shows in-frame clones only, minus some. Counted here are about 280,000 clones, 80% to 85% occurring once; the ten biggest clones make up over 4%. Participants were aged about 18 to 90 years, lived in some 23 US areas, and enrolled virtually. Researchers sorted participants into cohorts using their self-reported clinical history. V was clipped by 10 bases and J by 5 bases; unmatched bases: 19. CDR1 is SNHLY and CDR2 is FYNNEI in the germline V gene. The CDR3 is 18 residues long. Sequencing was carried out using PBMCs or T cells enriched from blood (not recorded which). This chain links TRBV2 with TRBJ2-3; 12 bases are shared with TRBD1. The sequence came from a man aged 35 to 55 who had been exposed to COVID-19. CDR3 sequence reads: CATTRGQGAGVRGDTQYF. CDR3 sequence (DNA): TGTGCCACCACAAGGGGACAGGGGGCAGGAGTTAGGGGAGATACGCAGTATTTT. Supplemented by reference TRBV2 and TRBJ2-3, the full variable domain reads EPEVTQTPSHQVTQMGQEVILRCVPISNHLYFYWYRQILGQKVEFLVSFYNNEISEKSEIFDDQFSVERPDGSNFTLKIRSTKLEDSAMYFCATTRGQGAGVRGDTQYFGPGTRLTVL.